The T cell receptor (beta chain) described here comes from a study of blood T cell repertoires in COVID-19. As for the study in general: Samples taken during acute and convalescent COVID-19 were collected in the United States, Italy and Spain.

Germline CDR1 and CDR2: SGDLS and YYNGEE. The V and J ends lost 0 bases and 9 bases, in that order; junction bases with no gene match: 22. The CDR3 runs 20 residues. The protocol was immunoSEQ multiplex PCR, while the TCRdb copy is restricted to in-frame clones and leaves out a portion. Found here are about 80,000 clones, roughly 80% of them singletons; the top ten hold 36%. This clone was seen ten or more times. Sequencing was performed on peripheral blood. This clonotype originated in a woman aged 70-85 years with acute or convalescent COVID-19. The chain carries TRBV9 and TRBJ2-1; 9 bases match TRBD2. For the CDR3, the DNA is TGTGCCAGCAGCGTAGGTTTATCCGGGTCTAGCGGGACTCATTCGGGTGAGCAGTTCTTC. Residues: CASSVGLSGSSGTHSGEQFF.